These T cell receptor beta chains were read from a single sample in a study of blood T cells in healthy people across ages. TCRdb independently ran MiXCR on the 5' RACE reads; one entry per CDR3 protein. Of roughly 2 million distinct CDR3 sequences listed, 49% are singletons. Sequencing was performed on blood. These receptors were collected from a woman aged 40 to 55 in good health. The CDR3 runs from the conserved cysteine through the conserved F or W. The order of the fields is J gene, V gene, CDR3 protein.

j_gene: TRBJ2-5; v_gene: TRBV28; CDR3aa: CASSLNGKLYGQYF
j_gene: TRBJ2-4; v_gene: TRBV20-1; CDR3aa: CSARDGRELAKNIQYF
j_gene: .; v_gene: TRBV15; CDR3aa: CATSRGDGAGSLNEQYF
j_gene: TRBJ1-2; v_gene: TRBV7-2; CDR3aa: CASSLDGGTDYGYTF
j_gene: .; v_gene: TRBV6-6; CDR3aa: CASSFRYNEQYF
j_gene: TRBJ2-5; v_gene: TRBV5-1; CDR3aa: CASSPGGTPREQYF
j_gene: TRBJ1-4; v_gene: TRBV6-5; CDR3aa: CASSYSGRNEKLFF
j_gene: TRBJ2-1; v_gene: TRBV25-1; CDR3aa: CASSDSRTGEIFFYNEQFF
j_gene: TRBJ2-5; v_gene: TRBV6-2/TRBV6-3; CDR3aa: CASSPFGAGVQETQYF
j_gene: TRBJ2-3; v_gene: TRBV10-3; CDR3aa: CATKDGPNTDTQYF
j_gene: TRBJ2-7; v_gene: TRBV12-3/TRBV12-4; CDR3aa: CASSSRYAGTSGGDESSYEQYF
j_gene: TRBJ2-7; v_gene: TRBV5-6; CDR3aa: CASSLWGEFPYEQYF
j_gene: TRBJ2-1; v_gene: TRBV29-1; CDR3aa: CSGVGTGPYNEQFF
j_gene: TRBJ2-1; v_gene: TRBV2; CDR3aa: CASSEAHFNEQFF
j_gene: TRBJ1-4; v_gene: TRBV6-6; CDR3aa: CASSDRAYEKLFF
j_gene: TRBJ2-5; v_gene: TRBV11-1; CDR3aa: CASSLAPSGHETQYF
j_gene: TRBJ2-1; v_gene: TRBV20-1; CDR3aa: CSARPLDRDNNEQFF
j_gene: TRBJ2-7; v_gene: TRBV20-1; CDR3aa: CSASSAQYF
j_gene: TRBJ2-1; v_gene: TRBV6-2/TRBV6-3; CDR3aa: CASIDGLAGSVEQFF
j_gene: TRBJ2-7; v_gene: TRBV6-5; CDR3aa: CASVRSGQVQLYEQYF
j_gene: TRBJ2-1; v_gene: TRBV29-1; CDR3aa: CSVGQSYNEQFF